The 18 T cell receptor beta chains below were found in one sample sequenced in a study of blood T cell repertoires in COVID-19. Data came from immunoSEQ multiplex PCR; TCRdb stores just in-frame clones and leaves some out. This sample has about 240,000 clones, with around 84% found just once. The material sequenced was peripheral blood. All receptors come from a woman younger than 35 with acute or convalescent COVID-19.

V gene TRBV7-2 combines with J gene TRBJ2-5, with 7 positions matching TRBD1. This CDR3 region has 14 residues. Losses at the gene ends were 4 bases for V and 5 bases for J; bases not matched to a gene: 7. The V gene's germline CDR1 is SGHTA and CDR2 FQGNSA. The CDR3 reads CASSSRQGLETQYF. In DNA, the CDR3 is TGTGCCAGCAGCTCCCGACAGGGATTGGAGACCCAGTACTTC.

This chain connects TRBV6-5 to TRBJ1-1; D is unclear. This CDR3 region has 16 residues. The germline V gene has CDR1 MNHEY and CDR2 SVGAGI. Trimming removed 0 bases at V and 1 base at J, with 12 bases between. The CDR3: CASSYSEGWGNTEAFF. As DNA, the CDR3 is TGTGCCAGCAGTTACTCGGAGGGTTGGGGGAACACTGAAGCTTTCTTT.

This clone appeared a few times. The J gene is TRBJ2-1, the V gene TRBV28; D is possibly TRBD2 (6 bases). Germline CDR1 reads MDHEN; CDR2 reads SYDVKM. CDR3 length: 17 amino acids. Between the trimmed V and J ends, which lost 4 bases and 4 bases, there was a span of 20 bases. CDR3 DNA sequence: TGTGCCAGCAGTTCCTTCGGGGGTAGCGGAGTATACAATGAGCAGTTCTTC. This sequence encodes CASSSFGGSGVYNEQFF.

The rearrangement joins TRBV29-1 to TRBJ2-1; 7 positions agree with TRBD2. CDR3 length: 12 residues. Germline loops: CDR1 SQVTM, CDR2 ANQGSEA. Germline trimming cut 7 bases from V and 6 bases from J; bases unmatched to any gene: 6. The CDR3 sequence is CSARLARNEQFF. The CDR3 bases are TGCAGCGCCCGACTAGCCCGCAATGAGCAGTTCTTC.

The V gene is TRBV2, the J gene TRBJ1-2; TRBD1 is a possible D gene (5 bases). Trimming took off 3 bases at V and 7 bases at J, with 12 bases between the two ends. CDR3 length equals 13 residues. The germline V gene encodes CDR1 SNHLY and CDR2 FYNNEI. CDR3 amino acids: CASSESGRGGYTF. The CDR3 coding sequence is TGTGCCAGCAGTGAGTCAGGGAGGGGTGGCTACACCTTC.

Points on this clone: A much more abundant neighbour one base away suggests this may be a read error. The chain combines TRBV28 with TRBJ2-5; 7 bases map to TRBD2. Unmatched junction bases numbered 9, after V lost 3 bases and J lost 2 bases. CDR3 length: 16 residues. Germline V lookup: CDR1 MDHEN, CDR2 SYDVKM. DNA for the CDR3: TGTGCCAGCAGTTTCTCTTCGGCGGGAGAGCAAGAGACCCAGTACTTC. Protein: CASSFSSAGEQETQYF.

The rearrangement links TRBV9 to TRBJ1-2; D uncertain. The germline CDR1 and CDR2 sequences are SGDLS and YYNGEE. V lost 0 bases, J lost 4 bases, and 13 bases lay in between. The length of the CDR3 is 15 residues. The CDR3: CASSVASIGRYGYTF. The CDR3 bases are TGTGCCAGCAGCGTAGCCAGCATTGGGCGCTATGGCTACACCTTC.

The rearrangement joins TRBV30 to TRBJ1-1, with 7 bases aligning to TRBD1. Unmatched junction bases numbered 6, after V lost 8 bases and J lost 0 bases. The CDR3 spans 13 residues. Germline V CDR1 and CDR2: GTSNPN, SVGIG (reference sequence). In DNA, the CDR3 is TGTGCCGGTAGACAGGGAATGAACACTGAAGCTTTCTTT. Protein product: CAGRQGMNTEAFF.

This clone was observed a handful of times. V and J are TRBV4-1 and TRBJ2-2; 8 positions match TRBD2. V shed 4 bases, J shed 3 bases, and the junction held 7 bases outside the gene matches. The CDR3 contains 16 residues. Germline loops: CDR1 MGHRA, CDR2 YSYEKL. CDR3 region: CASSPGLALYTGELFF. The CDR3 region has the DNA TGCGCCAGCAGCCCCGGACTAGCTTTGTACACCGGGGAGCTGTTTTTT.

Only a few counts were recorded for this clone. The CDR3 loop is CASSSGLAGGPGDEQFF. CDR3 sequence (DNA): TGTGCCAGCAGCTCAGGACTAGCGGGAGGGCCGGGGGATGAGCAGTTCTTC. V usage is TRBV7-8 and J usage is TRBJ2-1, with 15 bases aligning to TRBD2. With V trimmed by 4 bases and J by 8 bases, 9 bases remained unmatched. The CDR3 has 17 amino acids. Per germline, CDR1 SGHVS and CDR2 FQNEAQ.

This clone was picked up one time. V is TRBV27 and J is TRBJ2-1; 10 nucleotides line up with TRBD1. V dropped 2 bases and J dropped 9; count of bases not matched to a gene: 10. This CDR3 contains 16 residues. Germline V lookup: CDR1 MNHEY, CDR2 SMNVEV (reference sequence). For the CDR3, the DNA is TGTGCCAGCAGTTTACCCCCCGACAGGGGGCGGCTTGAGCAGTTCTTC. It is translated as CASSLPPDRGRLEQFF.

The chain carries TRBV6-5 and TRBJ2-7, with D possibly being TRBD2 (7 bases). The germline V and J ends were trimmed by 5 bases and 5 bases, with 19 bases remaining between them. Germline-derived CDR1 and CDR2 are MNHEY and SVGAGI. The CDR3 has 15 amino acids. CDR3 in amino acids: CASSRGGAGLHEQYF. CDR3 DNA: TGTGCCAGCAGTAGGGGGGGGGCCGGACTTCACGAGCAGTACTTC.

DNA for the CDR3: TGTGCCAGCAGTTTACGTGGGACACATTCCTACGAGCAGTACTTC. Amino acids: CASSLRGTHSYEQYF. V is TRBV27 and J is TRBJ2-7; tentatively, D is TRBD1 (6 bases). Germline V gene data show CDR1 as MNHEY and CDR2 as SMNVEV (reference sequence). The CDR3 contains 15 residues. Trimming pared 2 bases from V and 1 base from J, leaving 12 bases between.

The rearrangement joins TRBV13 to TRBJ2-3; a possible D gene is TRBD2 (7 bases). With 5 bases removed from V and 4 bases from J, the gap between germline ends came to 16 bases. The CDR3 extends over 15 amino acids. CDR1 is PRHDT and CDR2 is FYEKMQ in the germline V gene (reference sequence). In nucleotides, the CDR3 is TGTGCCAGCAGCGTCAACCCGGGGGGCCCAGATACGCAGTATTTT. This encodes CASSVNPGGPDTQYF.

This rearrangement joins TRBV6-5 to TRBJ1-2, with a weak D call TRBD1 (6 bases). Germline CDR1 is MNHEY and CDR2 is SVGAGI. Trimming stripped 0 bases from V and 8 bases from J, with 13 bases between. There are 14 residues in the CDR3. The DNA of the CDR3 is TGTGCCAGCAGTTACTCGAGTTCAGGGGTCGGCTACACCTTC. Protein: CASSYSSSGVGYTF.

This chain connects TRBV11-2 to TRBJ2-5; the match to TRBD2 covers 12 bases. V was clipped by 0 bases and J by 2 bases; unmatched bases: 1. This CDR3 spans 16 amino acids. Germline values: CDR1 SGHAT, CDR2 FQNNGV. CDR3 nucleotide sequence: TGTGCCAGCAGCTTAGAAGGGACTAGCGGGCAAGAGACCCAGTACTTC. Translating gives CASSLEGTSGQETQYF.

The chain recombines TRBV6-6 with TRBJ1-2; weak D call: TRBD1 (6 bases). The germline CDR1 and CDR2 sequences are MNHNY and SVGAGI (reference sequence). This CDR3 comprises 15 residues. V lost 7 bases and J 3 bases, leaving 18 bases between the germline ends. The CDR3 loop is CASTINLGAHYGYTF. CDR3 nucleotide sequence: TGTGCCAGCACCATCAATCTGGGGGCACACTATGGCTACACCTTC.

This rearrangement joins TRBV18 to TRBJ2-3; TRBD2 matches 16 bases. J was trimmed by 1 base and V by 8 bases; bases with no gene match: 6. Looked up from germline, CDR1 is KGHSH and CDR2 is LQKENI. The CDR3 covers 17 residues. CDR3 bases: TGTGCCAGCGCGGGACTAGCGGGAGGGCCCGGCACAGATACGCAGTATTTT. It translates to CASAGLAGGPGTDTQYF. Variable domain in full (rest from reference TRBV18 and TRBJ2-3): NAGVMQNPRHLVRRRGQEARLRCSPMKGHSHVYWYRQLPEEGLKFMVYLQKENIIDESGMPKERFSAEFPKEGPSILRIQQVVRGDSAAYFCASAGLAGGPGTDTQYFGPGTRLTVL.